The entry below describes one T cell receptor (beta chain). Germline CDR1 reads GTSNPN; CDR2 reads SVGIG (reference sequence). With 0 bases clipped from V and 4 bases from J, the junction kept 9 bases outside the gene matches. The CDR3 totals 16 residues. This record comes from a study of shared clonotypes between healthy human individuals. The table came from immunoSEQ multiplex PCR; TCRdb's copy has only in-frame clones and leaves some out. The sample records 2,100,000 or so clones, roughly 95% being singletons. The chain combines TRBV30 with TRBJ1-2; 9 bases agree with TRBD1. This receptor was identified in a man in his late teens or twenties in good health. Specimen: naive CD4+ T cells sorted from blood. This sample's subset: CD45RA+ positively selected. CDR3 DNA sequence: TGTGCCTGGAGTGTACTTAGGACAGGGGCGGGCTATGGCTACACCTTC. Translating it yields CAWSVLRTGAGYGYTF.